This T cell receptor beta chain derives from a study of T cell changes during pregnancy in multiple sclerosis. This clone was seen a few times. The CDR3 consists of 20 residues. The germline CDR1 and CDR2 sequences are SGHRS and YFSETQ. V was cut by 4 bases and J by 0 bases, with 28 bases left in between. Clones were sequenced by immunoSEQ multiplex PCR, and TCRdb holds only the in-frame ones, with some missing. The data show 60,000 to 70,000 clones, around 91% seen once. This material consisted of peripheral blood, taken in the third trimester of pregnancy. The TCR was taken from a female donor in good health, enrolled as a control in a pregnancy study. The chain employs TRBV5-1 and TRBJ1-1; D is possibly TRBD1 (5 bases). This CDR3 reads CASSPGKGRDGAPMNTEAFF. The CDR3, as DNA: TGCGCCAGCAGCCCTGGGAAGGGGCGGGACGGGGCTCCCATGAACACTGAAGCTTTCTTT.